This T cell receptor beta chain was captured by sequencing in a study of cytomegalovirus exposure and HLA in healthy donors. Notes on the study in general: For most TCR beta V segments, an earlier analysis put the productive rate at about 90% or about 30% of the time. A highly shared variant cluster was judged a likely technical artifact.

Researchers ran the PCR with 60 Vbeta and 13 Jbeta primers. Here immunoSEQ multiplex PCR was the method, and the copy in TCRdb shows in-frame clones only, minus some. The sample yields about 210,000 clones, around 80% seen once. The ends were cut back, 4 bases at V and 0 bases at J, with 13 bases in the middle. This CDR3 region has 15 residues. Per germline, CDR1 SGHRS and CDR2 YFSETQ. Details on this clone: The target antigen is unknown.

This TCR was sampled from a boy between 10 and 17 years old in good health and CMV-seronegative. V usage is TRBV5-1 and J usage is TRBJ1-1; D uncertain. Material for sequencing was PBMCs. CDR3 sequence: CASSTNPGMNTEAFF. For the CDR3, the DNA is TGCGCCAGCAGCACGAACCCGGGGATGAACACTGAAGCTTTCTTT.